The T cell receptor beta chain under discussion was sequenced for a study of cytomegalovirus exposure and HLA in healthy donors. Overall study context: Falling in the Caucasian-associated ancestry cluster were approximately 86% of 398 genotyped donors.

Whole-study results and caveats: Productive status was seen about 87% or about 30% of the time for most TCR beta V segments in an earlier analysis.

The PCR had 60 Vbeta and 13 Jbeta primers. Only in-frame clones appear in the TCRdb table, and some are missing; sequencing was by immunoSEQ multiplex PCR. The sample has under 150,000 clones, roughly a tenth seen once. Comments on this clone: Its matching antigen is unknown.

The source of this sequence is a male donor in good health and CMV-seronegative. The sample consisted of PBMCs.

The CDR3, as DNA: TGCGCCAGCAGCTTGGGAGACTCCCAGGAAAAACTGTTTTTT. Translation gives CASSLGDSQEKLFF. The chain combines TRBV5-1 with TRBJ1-4; D gene unclear. V was clipped by 0 bases and J by 8 bases, with 11 bases between them. The CDR3 is 14 residues long. Germline CDR1 reads SGHRS; CDR2 reads YFSETQ.